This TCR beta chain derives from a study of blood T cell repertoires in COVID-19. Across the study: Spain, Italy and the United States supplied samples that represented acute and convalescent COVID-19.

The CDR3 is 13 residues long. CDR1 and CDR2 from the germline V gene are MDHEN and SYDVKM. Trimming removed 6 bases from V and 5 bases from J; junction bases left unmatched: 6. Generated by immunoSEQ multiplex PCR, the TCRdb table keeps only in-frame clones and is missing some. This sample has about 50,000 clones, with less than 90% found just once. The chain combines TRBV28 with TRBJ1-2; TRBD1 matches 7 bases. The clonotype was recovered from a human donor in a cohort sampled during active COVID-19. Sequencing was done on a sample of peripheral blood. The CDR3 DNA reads TGTGCCAGCAGCTCCACAGGGGAGTATGGCTACACCTTC. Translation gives CASSSTGEYGYTF.